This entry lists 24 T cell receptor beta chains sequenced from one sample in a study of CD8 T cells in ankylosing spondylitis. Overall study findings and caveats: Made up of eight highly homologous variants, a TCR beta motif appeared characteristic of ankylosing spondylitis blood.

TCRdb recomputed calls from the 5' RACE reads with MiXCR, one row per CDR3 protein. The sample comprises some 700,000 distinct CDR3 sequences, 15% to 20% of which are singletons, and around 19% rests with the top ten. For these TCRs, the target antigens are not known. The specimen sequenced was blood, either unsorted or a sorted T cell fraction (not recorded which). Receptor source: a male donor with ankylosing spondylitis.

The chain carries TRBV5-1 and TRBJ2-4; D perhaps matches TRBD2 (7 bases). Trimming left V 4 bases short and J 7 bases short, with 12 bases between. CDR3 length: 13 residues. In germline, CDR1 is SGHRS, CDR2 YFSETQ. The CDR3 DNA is TGCGCCAGCAGCCCGGGGGGCTACAACATTCAGTACTTC. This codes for CASSPGGYNIQYF.

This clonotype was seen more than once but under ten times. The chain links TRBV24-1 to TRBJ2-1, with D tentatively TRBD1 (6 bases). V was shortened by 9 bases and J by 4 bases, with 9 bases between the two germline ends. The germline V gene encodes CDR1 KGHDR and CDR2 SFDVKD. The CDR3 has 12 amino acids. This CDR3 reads CATGTGYNEQFF. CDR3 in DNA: TGTGCCACCGGAACAGGGTACAATGAGCAGTTCTTC.

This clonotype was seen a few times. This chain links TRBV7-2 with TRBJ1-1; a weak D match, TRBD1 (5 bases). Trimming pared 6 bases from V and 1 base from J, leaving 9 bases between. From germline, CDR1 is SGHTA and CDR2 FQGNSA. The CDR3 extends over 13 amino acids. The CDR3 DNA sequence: TGTGCCAGCAGACCGGGGCCGAACACTGAAGCTTTCTTT. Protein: CASRPGPNTEAFF. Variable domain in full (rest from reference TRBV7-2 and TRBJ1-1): GAGVSQSPSNKVTEKGKDVELRCDPISGHTALYWYRQSLGQGLEFLIYFQGNSAPDKSGLPSDRFSAERTGGSVSTLTIQRTQQEDSAVYLCASRPGPNTEAFFGQGTRLTVV.

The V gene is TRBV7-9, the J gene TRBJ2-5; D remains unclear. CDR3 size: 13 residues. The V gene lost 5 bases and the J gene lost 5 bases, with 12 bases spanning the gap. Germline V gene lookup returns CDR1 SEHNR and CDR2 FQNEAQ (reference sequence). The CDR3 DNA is TGTGCCAGCAGCCCCTATAATACGGAGACCCAGTACTTC. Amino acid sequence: CASSPYNTETQYF.

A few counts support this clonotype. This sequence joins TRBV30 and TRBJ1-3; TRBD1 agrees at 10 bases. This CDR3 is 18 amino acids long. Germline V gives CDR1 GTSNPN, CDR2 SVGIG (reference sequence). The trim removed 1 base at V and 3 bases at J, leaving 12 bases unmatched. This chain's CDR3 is CAWSGQGAAAHYGNTIYF. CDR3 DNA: TGTGCCTGGAGTGGACAGGGGGCGGCGGCACATTATGGAAACACCATATATTTT.

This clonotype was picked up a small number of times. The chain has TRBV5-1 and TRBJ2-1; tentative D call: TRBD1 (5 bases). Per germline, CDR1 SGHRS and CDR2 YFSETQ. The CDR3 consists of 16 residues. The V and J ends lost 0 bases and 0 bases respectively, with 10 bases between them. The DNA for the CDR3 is TGCGCCAGCAGCTTGGAAGTGGGGCGCTCCTACAATGAGCAGTTCTTC. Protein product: CASSLEVGRSYNEQFF.

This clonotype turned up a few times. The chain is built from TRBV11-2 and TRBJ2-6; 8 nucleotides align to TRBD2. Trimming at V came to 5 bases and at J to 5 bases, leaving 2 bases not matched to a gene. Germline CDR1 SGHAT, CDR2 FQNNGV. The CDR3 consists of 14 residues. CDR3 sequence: CASSRGGRANVLTF. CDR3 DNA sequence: TGTGCCAGCAGCCGGGGGGGGAGGGCCAACGTCCTGACTTTC.

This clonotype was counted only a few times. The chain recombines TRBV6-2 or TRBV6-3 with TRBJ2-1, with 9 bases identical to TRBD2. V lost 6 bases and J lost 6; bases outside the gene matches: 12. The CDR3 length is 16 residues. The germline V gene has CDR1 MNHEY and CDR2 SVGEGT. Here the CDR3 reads CASSSPAGGRGNEQFF. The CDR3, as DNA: TGTGCCAGCAGCTCGCCGGCGGGGGGGCGCGGCAATGAGCAGTTCTTC.

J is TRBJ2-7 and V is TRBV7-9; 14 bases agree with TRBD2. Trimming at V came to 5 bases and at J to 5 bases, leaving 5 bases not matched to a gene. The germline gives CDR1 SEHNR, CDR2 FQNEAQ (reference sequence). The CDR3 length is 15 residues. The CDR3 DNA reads TGTGCCAGCAGCCCAGGACTAGCGGGAGGAAACGAGCAGTACTTC. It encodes CASSPGLAGGNEQYF.

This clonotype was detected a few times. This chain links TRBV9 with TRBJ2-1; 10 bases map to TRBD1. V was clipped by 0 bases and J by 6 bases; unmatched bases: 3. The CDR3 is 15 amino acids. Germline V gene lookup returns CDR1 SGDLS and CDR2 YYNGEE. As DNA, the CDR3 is TGTGCCAGCAGCGTAGCGAGGACAGGGGGCAATGAGCAGTTCTTC. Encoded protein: CASSVARTGGNEQFF.

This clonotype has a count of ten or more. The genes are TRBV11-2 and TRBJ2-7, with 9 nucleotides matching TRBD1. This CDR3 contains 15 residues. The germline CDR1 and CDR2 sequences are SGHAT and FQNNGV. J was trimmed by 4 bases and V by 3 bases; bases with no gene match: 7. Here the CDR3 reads CASSFTGTGLYEQYF. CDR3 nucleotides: TGTGCCAGCAGCTTTACCGGGACAGGGCTATACGAGCAGTACTTC.

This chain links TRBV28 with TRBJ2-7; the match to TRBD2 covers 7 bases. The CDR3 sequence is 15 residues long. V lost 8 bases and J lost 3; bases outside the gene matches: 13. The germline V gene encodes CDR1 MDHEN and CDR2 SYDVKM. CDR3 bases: TGTGCCAGCGGAGAAGTAGCGGGTTCGCGCTACGAGCAGTACTTC. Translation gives CASGEVAGSRYEQYF.

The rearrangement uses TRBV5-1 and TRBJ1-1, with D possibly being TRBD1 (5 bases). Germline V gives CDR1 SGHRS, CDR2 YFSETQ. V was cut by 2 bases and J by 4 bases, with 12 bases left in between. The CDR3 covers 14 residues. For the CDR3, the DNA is TGCGCCAGCAGCTTTTCGGCAGGGAGCACTGAAGCTTTCTTT. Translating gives CASSFSAGSTEAFF.

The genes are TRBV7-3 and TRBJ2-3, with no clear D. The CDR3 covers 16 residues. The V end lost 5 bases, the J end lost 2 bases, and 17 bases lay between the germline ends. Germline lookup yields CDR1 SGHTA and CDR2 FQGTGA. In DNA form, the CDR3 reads TGTGCCAGCAGCCGAACTCCCTTCTCCCCCACAGATACGCAGTATTTT. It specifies CASSRTPFSPTDTQYF.

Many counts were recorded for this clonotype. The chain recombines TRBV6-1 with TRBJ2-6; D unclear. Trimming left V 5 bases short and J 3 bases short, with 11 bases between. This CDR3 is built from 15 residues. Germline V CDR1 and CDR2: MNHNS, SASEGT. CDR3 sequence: CASSPSTGGANVLTF. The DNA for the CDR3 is TGTGCCAGCAGTCCAAGCACGGGTGGGGCCAACGTCCTGACTTTC.

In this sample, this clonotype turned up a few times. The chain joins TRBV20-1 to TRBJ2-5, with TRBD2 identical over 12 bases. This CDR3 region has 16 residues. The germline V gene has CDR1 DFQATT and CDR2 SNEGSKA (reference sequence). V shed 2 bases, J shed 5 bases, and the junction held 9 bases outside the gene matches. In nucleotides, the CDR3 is TGCAGTGCTAGATCGGCTAGCGGGGGGGCCCGGGAGACCCAGTACTTC. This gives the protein CSARSASGGARETQYF.

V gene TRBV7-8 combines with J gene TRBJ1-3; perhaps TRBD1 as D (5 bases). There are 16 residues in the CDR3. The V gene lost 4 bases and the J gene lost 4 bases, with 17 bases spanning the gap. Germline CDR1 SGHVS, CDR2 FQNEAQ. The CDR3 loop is CASSSGGKGLGNTIYF. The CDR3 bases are TGTGCCAGCAGCTCGGGGGGAAAGGGTCTCGGAAACACCATATATTTT.

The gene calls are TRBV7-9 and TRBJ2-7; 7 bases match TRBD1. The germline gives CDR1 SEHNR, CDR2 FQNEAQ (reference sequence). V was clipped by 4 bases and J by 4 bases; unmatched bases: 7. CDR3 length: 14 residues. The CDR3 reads CASSSTGIWYEQYF. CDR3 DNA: TGTGCCAGCAGCTCGACAGGGATTTGGTACGAGCAGTACTTC.

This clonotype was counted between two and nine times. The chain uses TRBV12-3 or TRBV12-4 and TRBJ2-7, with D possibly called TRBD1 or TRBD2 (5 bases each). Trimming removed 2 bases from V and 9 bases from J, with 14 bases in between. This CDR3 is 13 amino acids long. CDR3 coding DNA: TGTGCCAGCAGTTTATGGGGACCCCGTAGGCAGTACTTC. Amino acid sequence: CASSLWGPRRQYF.

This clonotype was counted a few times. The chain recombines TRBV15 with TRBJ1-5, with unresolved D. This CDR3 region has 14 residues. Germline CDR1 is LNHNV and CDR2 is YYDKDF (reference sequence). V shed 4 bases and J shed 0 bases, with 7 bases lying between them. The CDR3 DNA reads TGTGCCACCAGCAAAACAAGTAGCAATCAGCCCCAGCATTTT. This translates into CATSKTSSNQPQHF.

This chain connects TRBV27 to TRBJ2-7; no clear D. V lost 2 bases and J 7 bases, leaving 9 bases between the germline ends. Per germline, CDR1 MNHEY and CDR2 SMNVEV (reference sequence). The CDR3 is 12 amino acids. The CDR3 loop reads CASSLLDGEQYF. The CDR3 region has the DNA TGTGCCAGCAGTTTACTAGACGGTGAGCAGTACTTC.

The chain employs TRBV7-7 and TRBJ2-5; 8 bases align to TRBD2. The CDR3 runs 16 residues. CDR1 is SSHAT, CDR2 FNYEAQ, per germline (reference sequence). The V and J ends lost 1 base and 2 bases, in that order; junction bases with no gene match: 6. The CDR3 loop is CASSLDGTSPQETQYF. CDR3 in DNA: TGTGCCAGCAGCTTAGATGGGACTAGTCCTCAAGAGACCCAGTACTTC. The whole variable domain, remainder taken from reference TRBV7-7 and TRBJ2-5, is GAGVSQSPRYKVTKRGQDVTLRCDPISSHATLYWYQQALGQGPEFLTYFNYEAQPDKSGLPSDRFSAERPEGSISTLTIQRTEQRDSAMYRCASSLDGTSPQETQYFGPGTRLLVL.

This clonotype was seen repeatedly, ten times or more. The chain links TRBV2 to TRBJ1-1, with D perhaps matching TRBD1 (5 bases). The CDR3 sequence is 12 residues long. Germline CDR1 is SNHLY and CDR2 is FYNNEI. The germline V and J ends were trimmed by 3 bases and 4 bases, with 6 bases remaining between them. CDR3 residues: CASSEQGTEAFF. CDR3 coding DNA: TGTGCCAGCAGTGAGCAGGGCACTGAAGCTTTCTTT.

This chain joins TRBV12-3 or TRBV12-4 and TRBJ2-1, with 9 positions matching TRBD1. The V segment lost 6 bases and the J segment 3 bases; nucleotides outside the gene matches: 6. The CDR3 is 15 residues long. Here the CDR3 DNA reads TGTGCCAGCAGCACTTGGGACAGGGACTACAATGAGCAGTTCTTC. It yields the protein CASSTWDRDYNEQFF.